The entry below gives a single TCR beta chain sequence along with its context. CD45RA-negative memory and CD45RA+ naive subsets were split from the CD4+ cells. Assay execution took place at the deep level. Genomic DNA (from each subset) was split evenly across several immunoSEQ plates. Profiled with immunoSEQ multiplex PCR; TCRdb holds only in-frame clones, not every one. The table shows roughly 2.6 million clones, with 90% to 95% occurring only once. The CDR3 totals 15 residues. CDR1 is SGHTA and CDR2 is FQGTGA in the germline V gene. Trimming took 5 bases from V and 2 from J, leaving 12 bases between them. This entry is derived from a study of shared clonotypes between healthy human individuals.

Sequenced: naive CD4+ T cells sorted from blood. The subset: CD45RA+ positively selected. The V gene is TRBV7-3, the J gene TRBJ2-2, with D unclear. The receptor was isolated from a man aged 18 to 30 in good health. The chain's CDR3 is CASSPYGGNTGELFF. The CDR3 DNA follows: TGTGCCAGCAGCCCCTACGGCGGTAACACCGGGGAGCTGTTTTTT.